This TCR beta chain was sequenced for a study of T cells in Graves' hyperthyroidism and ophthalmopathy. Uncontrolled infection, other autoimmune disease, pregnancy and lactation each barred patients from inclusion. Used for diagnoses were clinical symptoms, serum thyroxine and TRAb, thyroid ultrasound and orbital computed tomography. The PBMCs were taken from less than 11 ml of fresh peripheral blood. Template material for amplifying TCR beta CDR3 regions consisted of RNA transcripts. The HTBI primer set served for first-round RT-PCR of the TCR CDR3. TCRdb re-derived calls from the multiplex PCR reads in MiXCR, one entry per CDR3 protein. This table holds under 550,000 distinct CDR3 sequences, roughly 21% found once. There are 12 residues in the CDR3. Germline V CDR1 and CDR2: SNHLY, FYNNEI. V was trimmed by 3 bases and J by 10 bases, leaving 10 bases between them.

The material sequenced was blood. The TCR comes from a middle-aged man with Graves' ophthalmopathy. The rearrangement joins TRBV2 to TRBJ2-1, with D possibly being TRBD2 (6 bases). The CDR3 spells CASSEGGLEQFF. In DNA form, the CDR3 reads TGTGCCAGCAGTGAGGGAGGCCTCGAGCAGTTCTTC.